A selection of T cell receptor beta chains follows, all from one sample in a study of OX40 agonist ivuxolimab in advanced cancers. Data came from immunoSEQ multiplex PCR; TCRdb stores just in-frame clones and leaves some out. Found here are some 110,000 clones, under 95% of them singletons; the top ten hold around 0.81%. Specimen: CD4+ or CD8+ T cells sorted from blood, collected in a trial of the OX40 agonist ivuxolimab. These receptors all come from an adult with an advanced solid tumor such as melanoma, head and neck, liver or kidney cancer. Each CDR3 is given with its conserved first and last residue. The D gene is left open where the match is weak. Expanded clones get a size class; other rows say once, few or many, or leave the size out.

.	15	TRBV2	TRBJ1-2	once	CASSFQGRANYGYTF	TGTGCCAGCAGTTTTCAGGGCCGAGCTAACTATGGCTACACCTTC
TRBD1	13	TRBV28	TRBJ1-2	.	CASRQQGGNGYTF	TGTGCCAGCAGACAACAGGGGGGAAATGGCTACACCTTC
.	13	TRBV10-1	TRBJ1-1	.	CASSGHLNTEAFF	TGCGCCAGCTCGGGACACCTGAACACTGAAGCTTTCTTT
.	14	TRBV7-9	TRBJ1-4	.	CASSLRAGGEKLFF	TGTGCCAGCAGCCTTCGGGCAGGAGGGGAAAAACTGTTTTTT
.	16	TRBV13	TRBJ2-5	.	CASSLGKLTRVGTQYF	TGTGCCAGCAGCTTAGGTAAACTAACAAGAGTAGGGACCCAGTACTTC
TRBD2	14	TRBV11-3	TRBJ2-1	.	CASSFSGSGNEQFF	TGTGCCAGCAGCTTTAGCGGGAGCGGCAATGAGCAGTTCTTC
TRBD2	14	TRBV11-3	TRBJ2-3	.	CASSLVAGGPEVHF	TGTGCCAGCAGCTTAGTGGCGGGAGGCCCCGAGGTGCATTTT
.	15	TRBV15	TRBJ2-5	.	CATSREAVGGETQYF	TGTGCCACCAGCAGAGAAGCAGTCGGGGGAGAGACCCAGTACTTC
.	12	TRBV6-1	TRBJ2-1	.	CASSPGLGEQFF	TGTGCCAGCAGTCCAGGTTTGGGTGAGCAGTTCTTC
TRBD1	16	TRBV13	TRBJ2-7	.	CASSLYRDRDTYEQYF	TGTGCCAGCAGCTTGTACCGGGACAGGGATACCTACGAGCAGTACTTC
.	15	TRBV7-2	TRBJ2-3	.	CASSLVRGATDTQYF	TGTGCCAGCAGCTTAGTCCGGGGGGCCACAGATACGCAGTATTTT
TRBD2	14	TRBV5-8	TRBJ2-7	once	CASSRTSVIYEQYF	TGTGCCAGCAGCCGGACTAGCGTGATCTACGAGCAGTACTTC
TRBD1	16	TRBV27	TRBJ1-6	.	CASRRSRQGMNSPLHF	TGTGCCAGCAGACGAAGCAGACAGGGTATGAATTCACCCCTCCACTTT
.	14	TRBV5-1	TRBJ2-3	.	CASSRRDLTDTQYF	TGCGCCAGCAGCCGCAGGGACCTTACAGATACGCAGTATTTT
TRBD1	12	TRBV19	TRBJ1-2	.	CASSIDRAGYTF	TGTGCCAGTAGTATTGACAGGGCTGGCTACACCTTC
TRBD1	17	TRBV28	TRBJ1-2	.	CASSKPGQGSIYYGYTF	TGTGCCAGCAGTAAGCCGGGACAGGGAAGTATATACTATGGCTACACCTTC
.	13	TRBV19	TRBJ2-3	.	CASSIGVTDTQYF	TGTGCCAGTAGTATAGGGGTCACAGATACGCAGTATTTT
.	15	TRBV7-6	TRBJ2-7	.	CASSDIRGFDYEQYF	TGTGCCAGCAGCGATATAAGAGGGTTCGACTACGAGCAGTACTTC
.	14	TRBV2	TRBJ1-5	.	CASGGPGRDQPQHF	TGTGCCAGCGGGGGCCCGGGTCGGGATCAGCCCCAGCATTTT
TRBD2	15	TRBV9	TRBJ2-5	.	CASSERLAGQETQYF	TGTGCCAGCTCTGAGCGACTAGCGGGACAAGAGACCCAGTACTTC
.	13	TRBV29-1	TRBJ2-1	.	CSVDPPATNEQFF	TGCAGCGTTGATCCCCCGGCCACGAATGAGCAGTTCTTC
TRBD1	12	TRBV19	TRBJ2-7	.	CATGDRFYEQYF	TGTGCCACAGGGGACAGGTTCTACGAGCAGTACTTC
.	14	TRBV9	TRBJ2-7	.	CASSVDLGAYEQYF	TGTGCCAGCAGCGTAGACCTAGGGGCCTACGAGCAGTACTTC
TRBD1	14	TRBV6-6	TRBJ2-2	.	CATRDSANTGELFF	TGTGCCACCCGGGACAGCGCGAACACCGGGGAGCTGTTTTTT
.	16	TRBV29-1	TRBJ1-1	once	CSVERMVRPVATEAFF	TGCAGCGTTGAAAGGATGGTACGGCCAGTGGCCACTGAAGCTTTCTTT
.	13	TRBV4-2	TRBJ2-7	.	CASSSGLGYEQYF	TGTGCCAGCAGCTCGGGACTGGGGTACGAGCAGTACTTC
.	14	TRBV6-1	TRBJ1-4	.	CASSEVGVWEKLFF	TGTGCCAGCAGTGAGGTCGGGGTTTGGGAAAAACTGTTTTTT
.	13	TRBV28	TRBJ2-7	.	CASSLFRAYEQYF	TGTGCCAGCAGTTTATTTAGGGCCTACGAGCAGTACTTC
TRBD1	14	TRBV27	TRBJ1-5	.	CASSSYRGFQPQHF	TGTGCCAGCAGTTCCTACAGGGGGTTTCAGCCCCAGCATTTT
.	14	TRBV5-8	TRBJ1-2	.	CASSLFQENYGYTF	TGTGCCAGCAGCTTGTTCCAGGAGAACTATGGCTACACCTTC
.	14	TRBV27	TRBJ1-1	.	CASSRVLMNTEAFF	TGTGCCAGCAGTCGGGTCCTCATGAACACTGAAGCTTTCTTT
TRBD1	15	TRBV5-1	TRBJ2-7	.	CASSLGRQGAYEQYF	TGCGCCAGCAGCTTAGGTAGACAGGGGGCCTACGAGCAGTACTTC
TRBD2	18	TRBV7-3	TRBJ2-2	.	CASSLLAGVSGRTGELFF	TGTGCCAGCAGCCTACTAGCGGGAGTTTCGGGAAGGACCGGGGAGCTGTTTTTT
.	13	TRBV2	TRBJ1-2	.	CASSPPRGLGYTF	TGTGCCAGCAGCCCTCCCCGGGGTTTGGGCTACACCTTC
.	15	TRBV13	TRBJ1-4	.	CASSPREATNEKLFF	TGTGCCAGCAGCCCCAGGGAAGCAACTAATGAAAAACTGTTTTTT
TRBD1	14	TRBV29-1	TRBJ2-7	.	CSVGAGTASYEQYF	TGCAGCGTCGGAGCCGGGACAGCCTCCTACGAGCAGTACTTC
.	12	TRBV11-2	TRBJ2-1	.	CASSPGHNEQFF	TGTGCCAGCAGCCCCGGCCACAATGAGCAGTTCTTC